This is a list of T cell receptor beta chains from one sample in a study of a mutant IDH1 vaccine in newly diagnosed glioma. The protocol was immunoSEQ multiplex PCR, while the TCRdb copy is restricted to in-frame clones and leaves out a portion. The sample lists 30,000 to 35,000 clones; over 60% were seen once. Here the sequenced sample was peripheral blood mononuclear cells (PBMCs), taken from a glioma patient treated with radiotherapy, temozolomide or both. The receptors here all came from a man between 45 and 60 years old with glioma. Some clones in this sample may be carry-over from other donors' samples. Each CDR3 is given with its conserved first and last residue. Fields, in order: V gene, D gene, J gene, CDR3 protein. The D gene is left open where the match is weak.

V gene: TRBV5-1; D gene: -; J gene: TRBJ1-2; CDR3 protein: CASSPLPSTQGGYTF
V gene: TRBV10-3; D gene: -; J gene: TRBJ2-2; CDR3 protein: CAISESRNTGELFF
V gene: TRBV10-3; D gene: -; J gene: TRBJ1-3; CDR3 protein: CAIGDISTRSSGNTIYF
V gene: TRBV19; D gene: TRBD1; J gene: TRBJ2-2; CDR3 protein: CASRGSNTGELFF
V gene: TRBV2; D gene: -; J gene: TRBJ1-2; CDR3 protein: CASRYSTSWENGYTF
V gene: TRBV6-1; D gene: -; J gene: TRBJ2-7; CDR3 protein: CASRKRGVGYEQYF
V gene: TRBV29-1; D gene: -; J gene: TRBJ2-1; CDR3 protein: CSVEGGEAYNEQFF
V gene: TRBV6-5; D gene: -; J gene: TRBJ1-2; CDR3 protein: CASSLRGFNGYTF
V gene: TRBV6-1; D gene: -; J gene: TRBJ1-2; CDR3 protein: CASSDGIKVYGYTF
V gene: TRBV2; D gene: TRBD2; J gene: TRBJ2-7; CDR3 protein: CASVTISGTVQYF
V gene: TRBV14; D gene: TRBD2; J gene: TRBJ2-7; CDR3 protein: CASSETSGRLFYEQYF
V gene: TRBV7-9; D gene: TRBD1; J gene: TRBJ2-7; CDR3 protein: CASSLALGQDYEQYF
V gene: TRBV7-2; D gene: TRBD1; J gene: TRBJ1-2; CDR3 protein: CASSSTGATNYGYTF
V gene: TRBV27; D gene: -; J gene: TRBJ2-3; CDR3 protein: CASKGRTSTDTQYF
V gene: TRBV28; D gene: -; J gene: TRBJ1-2; CDR3 protein: CASSLLGSNYGYTF
V gene: TRBV27; D gene: TRBD1; J gene: TRBJ1-6; CDR3 protein: CALDRGGVTYNSPLHF
V gene: TRBV7-2; D gene: -; J gene: TRBJ1-5; CDR3 protein: CASSKDSNQPQHF
V gene: TRBV29-1; D gene: TRBD2; J gene: TRBJ2-7; CDR3 protein: CSVEVAGVNEQYF
V gene: TRBV27; D gene: TRBD2; J gene: TRBJ2-5; CDR3 protein: CASSPAGVGETQYF
V gene: TRBV5-4; D gene: -; J gene: TRBJ2-5; CDR3 protein: CASSRPGLGETQYF
V gene: TRBV4-3; D gene: TRBD1; J gene: TRBJ1-2; CDR3 protein: CASSQLRAGQGTGYTF
V gene: TRBV7-2; D gene: -; J gene: TRBJ2-4; CDR3 protein: CASSLAASTQYF
V gene: TRBV4-1; D gene: -; J gene: TRBJ1-1; CDR3 protein: CASSQGQGMGVTTEAFF
V gene: TRBV5-6; D gene: -; J gene: TRBJ1-1; CDR3 protein: CASSLEGRVRTEAFF
V gene: TRBV5-1; D gene: TRBD2; J gene: TRBJ2-1; CDR3 protein: CASSLAVTSGRNEQFF
V gene: TRBV13; D gene: TRBD2; J gene: TRBJ2-3; CDR3 protein: CASSPRATSGKKDTQYF
V gene: TRBV7-2; D gene: -; J gene: TRBJ2-1; CDR3 protein: CASSLGGGLNNEQFF
V gene: TRBV6-5; D gene: TRBD1; J gene: TRBJ1-2; CDR3 protein: CASSRDRVNYGYTF
V gene: TRBV6-1; D gene: TRBD2; J gene: TRBJ2-7; CDR3 protein: CASSFSSGGYEQYF
V gene: TRBV6-1; D gene: TRBD2; J gene: TRBJ2-3; CDR3 protein: CASREAGGTDTQYF
V gene: TRBV4-1; D gene: TRBD1; J gene: TRBJ1-4; CDR3 protein: CASSQDRGTGYEKLFF
V gene: TRBV4-1; D gene: TRBD1; J gene: TRBJ1-1; CDR3 protein: CASSLSTGDVSEAFF
V gene: TRBV11-2; D gene: -; J gene: TRBJ2-7; CDR3 protein: CASSLGNSYEQYF
V gene: TRBV5-1; D gene: -; J gene: TRBJ1-6; CDR3 protein: CASSPSGGINSPLHF
V gene: TRBV7-2; D gene: -; J gene: TRBJ2-3; CDR3 protein: CASSFTGTITDTQYF
V gene: TRBV25-1; D gene: -; J gene: TRBJ2-7; CDR3 protein: CASSDYEQYF
V gene: TRBV2; D gene: -; J gene: TRBJ2-7; CDR3 protein: CASSEWYGQYF
V gene: TRBV4-1; D gene: TRBD1; J gene: TRBJ2-7; CDR3 protein: CASSHSPSRQGAEQYF
V gene: TRBV7-9; D gene: -; J gene: TRBJ1-1; CDR3 protein: CASSFAIAEAFF
V gene: TRBV4-1; D gene: TRBD2; J gene: TRBJ2-7; CDR3 protein: CASSQDGTSGRNPSHEQYF
V gene: TRBV30; D gene: -; J gene: TRBJ1-1; CDR3 protein: CACHAGDTEAFF
V gene: TRBV27; D gene: -; J gene: TRBJ1-4; CDR3 protein: CASSPWGVKGEKLFF
V gene: TRBV7-9; D gene: TRBD1; J gene: TRBJ1-4; CDR3 protein: CASSPQGAANEKLFF
V gene: TRBV27; D gene: TRBD1; J gene: TRBJ1-5; CDR3 protein: CASSFRGNQPQHF
V gene: TRBV5-1; D gene: -; J gene: TRBJ2-1; CDR3 protein: CASSLASVRGGDEQFF
V gene: TRBV5-5; D gene: -; J gene: TRBJ1-3; CDR3 protein: CASSPGRGNTIYF
V gene: TRBV5-6; D gene: -; J gene: TRBJ1-1; CDR3 protein: CASSLGGNTEAFF
V gene: TRBV25-1; D gene: TRBD2; J gene: TRBJ2-2; CDR3 protein: CASRLTSGRDGELFF
V gene: TRBV7-2; D gene: -; J gene: TRBJ2-5; CDR3 protein: CASSLGLPGKTQYF
V gene: TRBV2; D gene: TRBD1; J gene: TRBJ2-1; CDR3 protein: CASTVGTGAYNEQFF
V gene: TRBV15; D gene: -; J gene: TRBJ2-7; CDR3 protein: CATSRKMTEGLPYEQYF
V gene: TRBV2; D gene: -; J gene: TRBJ1-4; CDR3 protein: CASSPPYGDKKLFF
V gene: TRBV27; D gene: -; J gene: TRBJ2-1; CDR3 protein: CASSLSSYNEQFF
V gene: TRBV14; D gene: -; J gene: TRBJ1-4; CDR3 protein: CASSGHPGATNEKLFF
V gene: TRBV2; D gene: -; J gene: -; CDR3 protein: CASSGSSCEQYF